This TCR beta chain comes out of a study of T cells in Graves' hyperthyroidism and ophthalmopathy. Background on the study: Peripheral blood sampling occurred at initial diagnosis, before any treatment. Notes on the study in general: Blood also carried most thyroid clonotypes expanded above 0.001.

Over 18 months, lack of ophthalmopathy progression marked Graves' hyperthyroidism as stable. From RNA transcripts, TCR beta CDR3 regions were amplified. Using the HTBI primer set, a first-round RT-PCR was run on the TCR CDR3. TCRdb passed the multiplex PCR reads through MiXCR, listing each CDR3 protein once. The sample yields about 590,000 distinct CDR3 sequences, about a sixth seen once. This clonotype showed up just once. What it recognizes is unknown. V was clipped by 2 bases and J by 3 bases; unmatched bases: 4. Germline loops: CDR1 MNHEY, CDR2 SVGEGT. The CDR3 is made up of 15 amino acids. The clonotype originates from a woman aged 25 to 39 with Graves' hyperthyroidism. Sequenced: blood. The V and J genes are TRBV6-2 or TRBV6-3 and TRBJ2-1; 7 bases map to TRBD2. The CDR3 sequence is CASSYEGGHYNEQFF. The CDR3 nucleotides are TGTGCCAGCAGTTACGAGGGAGGGCACTACAATGAGCAGTTCTTC.